This entry lists 19 T cell receptor beta chains sequenced from one sample in a study of cytomegalovirus exposure and HLA in healthy donors. Use of 60 Vbeta and 13 Jbeta primers characterized the PCR. Assay used: immunoSEQ multiplex PCR; TCRdb lists only in-frame clones, some missing. The data hold around 130,000 clones, with more than 60% observed a single time. Sequencing was performed on PBMCs. The receptors originated from a woman aged 55-69 years in good health and CMV-seronegative.

This clone occurred once. This chain uses TRBV5-1 with TRBJ2-1; 9 bases agree with TRBD2. The CDR3 loop spans 13 amino acids. The trim removed 4 bases at V and 10 bases at J, leaving 6 bases unmatched. Germline CDR1 and CDR2: SGHRS and YFSETQ. Here the CDR3 reads CASSGSGRREQFF. The CDR3 nucleotides are TGCGCCAGCAGCGGTAGCGGGAGAAGGGAGCAGTTCTTC.

The chain joins TRBV10-3 to TRBJ2-3; the match to TRBD2 covers 9 bases. The junction had 11 bases not matched to a gene; V was cut back by 10 bases and J by 3 bases. The CDR3 contains 15 residues. CDR1 is ENHRY and CDR2 is SYGVKD in the germline V gene. CDR3 sequence (DNA): TGTGCCACGGCGAGGGCGGGGGGGCAGACAGATACGCAGTATTTT. Its protein is CATARAGGQTDTQYF.

The chain joins TRBV28 to TRBJ1-2; no definite D call. The V and J ends lost 3 bases and 8 bases respectively, with 13 bases between them. The V gene's germline CDR1 is MDHEN and CDR2 SYDVKM. The CDR3 covers 13 residues. The CDR3 DNA reads TGTGCCAGCAGTTTTCACCTAACGGGGGGCTACACCTTC. Residues: CASSFHLTGGYTF.

The J gene is TRBJ2-3, the V gene TRBV7-2; 7 nucleotides line up with TRBD2. This CDR3 is 13 amino acids long. Trimming removed 5 bases from V and 8 bases from J; junction bases left unmatched: 7. CDR1 SGHTA and CDR2 FQGNSA come from the germline V gene. The CDR3 sequence is CASSATSVGTQYF. The CDR3 DNA reads TGTGCCAGCAGCGCTACTAGCGTCGGTACGCAGTATTTT.

The chain couples TRBV5-1 to TRBJ2-3, with 8 positions matching TRBD2. Germline V gene sequence: CDR1 SGHRS, CDR2 YFSETQ. With V trimmed by 6 bases and J by 5 bases, 23 bases remained unmatched. There are 19 residues in the CDR3. CDR3 loop: CASKPGLLSKTRGGDTQYF. CDR3 coding DNA: TGCGCCAGCAAACCGGGACTCTTATCCAAAACCCGGGGGGGAGATACGCAGTATTTT.

This sequence joins TRBV27 and TRBJ1-6; TRBD1 matches at 8 bases. V lost 6 bases to trimming and J lost 7 bases; unmatched junction nucleotides: 5. The CDR3 runs to 14 residues. The germline gives CDR1 MNHEY, CDR2 SMNVEV (reference sequence). CDR3 amino acids: CASSVGTGNSPLHF. The CDR3 region has the DNA TGTGCCAGCAGCGTCGGGACAGGAAATTCACCCCTCCACTTT.

The chain combines TRBV6-1 with TRBJ2-3, with TRBD2 identical over 11 bases. CDR1 MNHNS and CDR2 SASEGT come from the germline V gene. J was trimmed by 4 bases and V by 8 bases; bases with no gene match: 8. This CDR3 contains 15 residues. The CDR3 region is CASQLAGVWADTQYF. DNA of the CDR3: TGTGCCAGCCAACTAGCGGGAGTTTGGGCAGATACGCAGTATTTT.

The chain employs TRBV4-3 and TRBJ1-1; TRBD1 matches at 7 bases. V shed 0 bases and J 5 bases; nucleotides not matched to a gene: 3. Germline V gene sequence: CDR1 LGHNA, CDR2 YSLEER. This CDR3 region has 14 residues. As DNA, the CDR3 is TGCGCCAGCAGCCAAGAGACAGGGCGAACTGAAGCTTTCTTT. It encodes CASSQETGRTEAFF.

J is TRBJ2-5 and V is TRBV5-6; 8 nucleotides align to TRBD1. The CDR3 is 15 amino acids. Germline CDR1 is SGHDT and CDR2 is YYEEEE. V was pared by 4 bases and J by 5 bases, with 10 bases of the junction left unmatched. CDR3 region: CASSPVQGAVETQYF. The CDR3 DNA sequence: TGTGCCAGCAGCCCCGTCCAGGGGGCGGTGGAGACCCAGTACTTC.

This chain joins TRBV5-1 and TRBJ2-3, with 7 bases that match TRBD2. Trimming cost V 7 bases and J 0 bases; bases outside gene matches: 8. Germline V gene lookup returns CDR1 SGHRS and CDR2 YFSETQ. The CDR3 runs 15 residues. The DNA of the CDR3 is TGCGCCAGCTTTTCGGGGAGGGGAAGCACAGATACGCAGTATTTT. It yields the protein CASFSGRGSTDTQYF. The variable domain in full, with the rest retrieved from reference TRBV5-1 and TRBJ2-3, is KAGVTQTPRYLIKTRGQQVTLSCSPISGHRSVSWYQQTPGQGLQFLFEYFSETQRNKGNFPGRFSGRQFSNSRSEMNVSTLELGDSALYLCASFSGRGSTDTQYFGPGTRLTVL.

This clone was seen ten or more times. V gene TRBV28 combines with J gene TRBJ1-1, with 10 nucleotides matching TRBD1. V shed 6 bases and J 11 bases; nucleotides not matched to a gene: 12. CDR1 is MDHEN, CDR2 SYDVKM, per germline. The CDR3 length is 14 residues. CDR3 coding DNA: TGTGCCAGCAGCTTACCTCAGACAGGGGGCAATGCTTTCTTT. It translates to CASSLPQTGGNAFF.

J is TRBJ2-2 and V is TRBV6-6, with a possible D match to TRBD2 (5 bases). V lost 8 bases to trimming and J lost 6 bases, with 10 bases between them. This CDR3 has 12 residues. Germline V gives CDR1 MNHNY, CDR2 SVGAGI (reference sequence). The CDR3 here is CASGGSPGELFF. The CDR3 DNA sequence: TGTGCCAGCGGAGGATCCCCCGGGGAGCTGTTTTTT.

This chain joins TRBV11-2 and TRBJ1-2; D is ambiguous. The CDR3 is made up of 15 amino acids. Looked up from germline, CDR1 is SGHAT and CDR2 is FQNNGV. The germline V and J ends were trimmed by 1 base and 2 bases, with 11 bases remaining between them. The CDR3 DNA follows: TGTGCCAGCAGCTTAGTCGCAGGCTTAAACTATGGCTACACCTTC. This gives the protein CASSLVAGLNYGYTF.

The chain has TRBV7-2 and TRBJ2-5; 10 bases match TRBD1. The trim removed 2 bases at V and 0 bases at J, leaving 12 bases unmatched. Germline assignment: CDR1 SGHTA and CDR2 FQGNSA. The CDR3 runs 19 residues. The CDR3 is CASSLRGSGTGVHQETQYF. In DNA form, the CDR3 reads TGTGCCAGCAGCTTAAGGGGGAGCGGGACAGGGGTCCACCAAGAGACCCAGTACTTC. The complete variable domain, with remaining parts taken from reference TRBV7-2 and TRBJ2-5, reads GAGVSQSPSNKVTEKGKDVELRCDPISGHTALYWYRQSLGQGLEFLIYFQGNSAPDKSGLPSDRFSAERTGGSVSTLTIQRTQQEDSAVYLCASSLRGSGTGVHQETQYFGPGTRLLVL.

This clone was counted once. The CDR3 loop reads CASSPRPGSTDTQYF. The CDR3 bases are TGTGCCAGCTCACCACGGCCAGGCAGCACAGATACGCAGTATTTT. The chain combines TRBV18 with TRBJ2-3; D gene unclear. V dropped 1 base and J dropped 0 bases, with 8 bases sitting between them. Germline-derived CDR1 and CDR2 are KGHSH and LQKENI. The CDR3 is 15 residues long. Looking up the rest from reference TRBV18 and TRBJ2-3 gives the full variable domain: NAGVMQNPRHLVRRRGQEARLRCSPMKGHSHVYWYRQLPEEGLKFMVYLQKENIIDESGMPKERFSAEFPKEGPSILRIQQVVRGDSAAYFCASSPRPGSTDTQYFGPGTRLTVL.

This clone was seen only a few times. This sequence joins TRBV27 and TRBJ2-3; 14 bases fit TRBD2. Germline CDR1 and CDR2: MNHEY and SMNVEV (reference sequence). The V segment lost 3 bases and the J segment 6 bases; nucleotides outside the gene matches: 8. CDR3 length: 17 amino acids. The CDR3 DNA reads TGTGCCAGCAGTTTCCTGGGACTAGCGGGAGTCTCGGATACGCAGTATTTT. This translates into CASSFLGLAGVSDTQYF.

This chain joins TRBV19 and TRBJ2-1; TRBD2 aligns across 10 bases. Trimming removed 4 bases from V and 6 bases from J; junction bases left unmatched: 6. The CDR3 extends over 15 amino acids. CDR1 is LNHDA, CDR2 SQIVND, per germline (reference sequence). CDR3 DNA: TGTGCCAGTAGTAGTTATAGCGGGGGGCGCAATGAGCAGTTCTTC. Translating gives CASSSYSGGRNEQFF.

This sequence joins TRBV6-6 and TRBJ1-2; a weak D match, TRBD1 (5 bases). CDR3 length equals 12 residues. The V end was cut by 5 bases, the J end by 7 bases, with 11 bases between. Germline CDR1 reads MNHNY; CDR2 reads SVGAGI (reference sequence). For the CDR3, the DNA is TGTGCCAGCAGTCCCGCCAGGGCTGGCTACACCTTC. Amino acid sequence: CASSPARAGYTF.

The chain recombines TRBV7-2 with TRBJ1-1; D is undetermined. The CDR3 spans 14 residues. V was cut by 5 bases and J by 1 base, with 11 bases left in between. Germline CDR1 reads SGHTA; CDR2 reads FQGNSA. The CDR3 region is CASSQQTANTEAFF. The CDR3 DNA is TGTGCCAGCAGCCAACAGACCGCGAACACTGAAGCTTTCTTT. Variable domain in full (rest from reference TRBV7-2 and TRBJ1-1): GAGVSQSPSNKVTEKGKDVELRCDPISGHTALYWYRQSLGQGLEFLIYFQGNSAPDKSGLPSDRFSAERTGGSVSTLTIQRTQQEDSAVYLCASSQQTANTEAFFGQGTRLTVV.